Sequencing of this T cell receptor (beta chain) was carried out in a study of CD8+ T cells in alopecia areata. About the study: A 6-month period off drug followed tofacitinib, which lasted 6 to 18 months. Whole-study results and caveats: Administration of tofacitinib significantly diminished scalp clonality and expanded CD8+ clones within the top 100. Normal-skin resident alphabeta T cells also appear among scalp sample sequences.

Trimming left V 3 bases short and J 3 bases short, with 10 bases between. The germline V gene encodes CDR1 SGHDT and CDR2 YYEEEE. CDR3 size: 13 residues. Treatment in this sample: oral pan-JAK inhibitor, 5-10 mg twice daily. As part of sample collection, lesional scalp punch biopsies and peripheral blood were taken from alopecia areata patients. The table lists this clone with a few counts. What it binds is not known. Isolated RNA was reverse transcribed into cDNA used as the sequencing template. Here immunoSEQ multiplex PCR was the method, and the copy in TCRdb shows in-frame clones only, minus some. The sample gives around 140,000 clones, around 50% of which show up once; more than 15% is in the top ten.

V and J are TRBV5-6 and TRBJ2-7; D unresolved. The sequencing here drew on CD8+ T cells sorted from blood, taken at week 4, from a patient treated with tofacitinib. This sequence originates from a human donor with alopecia areata. For the CDR3, the DNA is TGTGCCAGCAGCTCTTTCCATTTCTACGAGCAGTACTTC. This gives the protein CASSSFHFYEQYF.